This TCR beta chain was identified in a study of immune reconstitution after stem cell transplant in scleroderma. TCRdb reanalysed the RT-PCR reads using MiXCR and keeps one entry per CDR3 protein. In the table there are approximately 5,000 distinct CDR3 sequences, 8.5% of which are singletons. Deletions cut 3 bases from V and 6 bases from J, with 6 bases between. The CDR3 contains 12 residues. Looked up from germline, CDR1 is KGHSH and CDR2 is LQKENI. By proportion, this clonotype is medium-sized. The receptor was derived from a male donor with systemic sclerosis. The sample was acquired before or after autologous hematopoietic stem cell transplantation (not recorded which). The chain is built from TRBV18 and TRBJ2-1; D not certain. CDR3 coding DNA: TGTGCCAGCTCACCCCCTCCCAATGAGCAGTTCTTC. As protein: CASSPPPNEQFF.